Listed here is a single T cell receptor (beta chain). This sample was taken from a study of CD8+ T cells in alopecia areata. RNA extraction and reverse transcription yielded cDNA as sequencing template. TCRdb keeps only in-frame clones here, not all; method: immunoSEQ multiplex PCR. This sample has some 120,000 clones; roughly 54% occur once, and the top ten carry less than 5.5%. The germline V gene encodes CDR1 SNHLY and CDR2 FYNNEI. Trimming removed 4 bases from V and 1 base from J, with 5 bases in between. The CDR3 totals 13 residues. Sequencing used CD4+ T cells sorted from blood, obtained at week 0. This clonotype was sampled from a human donor with alopecia areata. This chain uses TRBV2 with TRBJ1-3; D gene ambiguous. The CDR3 reads CASSVESGNTIYF. The DNA for the CDR3 is TGTGCCAGCAGTGTCGAGTCTGGAAACACCATATATTTT.